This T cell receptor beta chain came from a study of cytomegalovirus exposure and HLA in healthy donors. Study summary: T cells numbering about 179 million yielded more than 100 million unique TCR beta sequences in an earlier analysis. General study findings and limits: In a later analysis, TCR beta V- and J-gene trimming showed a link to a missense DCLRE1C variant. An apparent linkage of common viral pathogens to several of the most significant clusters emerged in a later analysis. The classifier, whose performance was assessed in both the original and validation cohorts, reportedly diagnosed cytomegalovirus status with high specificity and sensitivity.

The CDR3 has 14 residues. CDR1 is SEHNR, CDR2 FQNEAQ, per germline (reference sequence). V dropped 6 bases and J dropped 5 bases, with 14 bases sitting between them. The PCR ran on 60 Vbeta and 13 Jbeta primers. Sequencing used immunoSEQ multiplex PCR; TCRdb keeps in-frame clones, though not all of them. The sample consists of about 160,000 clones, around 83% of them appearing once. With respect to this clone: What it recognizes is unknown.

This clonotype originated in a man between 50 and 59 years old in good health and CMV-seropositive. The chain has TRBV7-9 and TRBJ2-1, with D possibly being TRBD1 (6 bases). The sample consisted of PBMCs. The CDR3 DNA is TGTGCCAGCAGGGGGAAACAGGGAAACAATGAGCAGTTCTTC. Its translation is CASRGKQGNNEQFF.